This T cell receptor (beta chain) was captured in a study of CD8+ T cells in alopecia areata. The wider study: For the treated group, dosing was oral tofacitinib at 5 to 10 mg twice daily.

Extracted RNA was reverse transcribed, and the resulting cDNA served as sequencing template. Repertoires were generated with immunoSEQ multiplex PCR, while TCRdb's copy carries only in-frame clones and drops some. This table holds approximately 89,000 clones, 40% to 45% found once. This clone was recorded a few times. The CDR3 is made up of 11 amino acids. With 0 bases clipped from V and 13 bases from J, the junction kept 3 bases outside the gene matches. Germline V gene lookup returns CDR1 DFQATT and CDR2 SNEGSKA (reference sequence). Lesional scalp punch biopsies and peripheral blood were collected from alopecia areata patients.

The chain combines TRBV20-1 with TRBJ2-1; 7 bases align to TRBD2. This clonotype was sampled from a human donor with alopecia areata. The sequenced material came from CD4+ T cells sorted from blood. The CDR3 sequence is CSARDPGLQFF. In DNA form, the CDR3 reads TGCAGTGCTAGAGATCCGGGACTACAGTTCTTC.